Listed below are T cell receptor beta chains from one sample, sequenced in a study of T cell repertoires in cytomegalovirus infection. These receptors lack a known antigen. TCRdb used MiXCR to reprocess the reads, holding one entry per CDR3 protein. Here the sample spans about 110,000 distinct CDR3 sequences, roughly 30% being singletons. The input for sequencing was CD8+ T cells from cultured PBMCs, taken from culture after CMV antigen stimulation. The receptors were sampled from a human donor in good health (CMV status not recorded). Some clones in this sample may be carry-over from other donors' samples. CDR3s include the opening cysteine and the closing phenylalanine or tryptophan. Each record gives: CDR3 protein, CDR3 DNA, D gene, J gene, clone size, V gene. The D gene is left open where the match is weak. The size field is filled for only some rows; it gives once, few, many or a size class.

CASSPHQTYEQYF TGTGCCAGCAGCCCGCATCAGACCTACGAGCAGTACTTC - TRBJ2-7 - TRBV11-1
CASTTMGTGSYSNQPQHF TGTGCCAGTACCACGATGGGCACAGGGAGTTATAGCAATCAGCCCCAGCATTTT - TRBJ1-5 - TRBV19
CASSLAFGANEKLFF TGTGCCAGCAGCTTAGCCTTTGGAGCTAATGAAAAACTGTTTTTT - TRBJ1-4 many TRBV7-7
CASSHAEKGQETQYF TGCGCCAGCAGCCACGCTGAGAAGGGCCAAGAGACCCAGTACTTC - TRBJ2-5 few TRBV4-1
CASSPYGQGGTEAFF TGTGCCAGCAGCCCTTACGGACAGGGGGGAACTGAAGCTTTCTTT TRBD1 TRBJ1-1 few TRBV5-5
CASSDSYTETQYF TGTGCCAGCAGCGATTCCTATACGGAGACCCAGTACTTC - TRBJ2-5 many TRBV7-8
CASSFSGTGELFF TGTGCCAGCAGCTTTTCGGGGACCGGGGAGCTGTTTTTT - TRBJ2-2 few TRBV11-2
CASSLAALHYGYTF TGTGCCAGCAGCTTAGCGGCCCTCCACTATGGCTACACCTTC - TRBJ1-2 - TRBV7-4
CASSLTVSNQPQHF TGTGCCAGCAGCTTGACGGTTAGCAATCAGCCCCAGCATTTT - TRBJ1-5 - TRBV5-6
CASSQLEPGQGRTYGYTF TGTGCCAGTAGTCAACTCGAGCCGGGACAGGGCCGGACCTATGGCTACACCTTC TRBD1 TRBJ1-2 - TRBV19
CASSLIPGQGYGYTF TGTGCCAGCAGCCTGATCCCGGGACAGGGATATGGCTACACCTTC TRBD1 TRBJ1-2 many TRBV14
CASSTGLAPWDEQFF TGTGCCAGTAGTACGGGACTAGCGCCCTGGGATGAGCAGTTCTTC TRBD2 TRBJ2-1 - TRBV19
CASRLGAPQPQHF TGTGCCAGCCGGCTGGGGGCCCCTCAGCCCCAGCATTTT - TRBJ1-5 once TRBV19
CASSPTGGAGQPQHF TGTGCCAGCAGCCCCACGGGGGGCGCGGGTCAGCCCCAGCATTTT - TRBJ1-5 many TRBV7-2
CATSAESYNEQFF TGTGCCACCAGTGCTGAGTCCTACAATGAGCAGTTCTTC - TRBJ2-1 - TRBV24-1
CASSYTGNTEAFF TGTGCCAGCAGTTATACAGGGAACACTGAAGCTTTCTTT - TRBJ1-1 few TRBV12-3/TRBV12-4
CASSYEFHRGTTTNEKLFF TGTGCCAGCAGTTACGAGTTTCACAGGGGAACAACAACTAATGAAAAACTGTTTTTT TRBD1 TRBJ1-4 few TRBV6-5
CASSFPPSGDVNTQYF TGTGCCAGCAGTTTCCCTCCTAGCGGGGACGTGAATACGCAGTATTTT TRBD2 TRBJ2-3 - TRBV28
CASSAGSGTGGYEQYF TGTGCCAGTAGTGCCGGCTCCGGGACAGGAGGGTACGAGCAGTACTTC TRBD1 TRBJ2-7 - TRBV19
CASRRQGAQGPNEKLFF TGTGCCAGCAGGCGACAGGGGGCACAAGGTCCTAATGAAAAACTGTTTTTT TRBD1 TRBJ1-4 - TRBV28
CASSPTVARVEFMNSEAFF TGTGCCAGCAGCCCCACGGTGGCCAGGGTAGAATTCATGAACTCTGAAGCTTTCTTT - TRBJ1-1 - TRBV7-6
CASSFRAVGGTGELFF TGTGCCAGCAGCTTCCGAGCGGTCGGAGGCACCGGGGAGCTGTTTTTT - TRBJ2-2 - TRBV7-7
CASSLGSGREDGRILNYGYTF TGTGCCAGCAGCTTAGGGTCGGGCAGGGAGGATGGACGAATCCTAAACTATGGCTACACCTTC - TRBJ1-2 few TRBV11-3
CAGSFRLAGDQETQYF TGTGCCGGTAGTTTTCGGCTAGCGGGTGATCAAGAGACCCAGTACTTC TRBD2 TRBJ2-5 - TRBV19
CATSDHQGGITGELFF TGTGCCACCAGTGATCACCAGGGGGGGATTACCGGGGAGCTGTTTTTT - TRBJ2-2 - TRBV24-1
CASRGDRGTEAFF TGTGCCAGCAGGGGGGACAGGGGCACTGAAGCTTTCTTT TRBD1 TRBJ1-1 - TRBV2
CASSWEGGQFF TGTGCCAGCAGCTGGGAAGGAGGGCAGTTCTTC - TRBJ2-1 few TRBV5-5
CASSPPGVEQETQYF TGTGCCAGCAGCCCTCCGGGGGTCGAGCAAGAGACCCAGTACTTC - TRBJ2-5 - TRBV7-3
CASNSARDPIINEQFF TGTGCCAGCAATTCTGCCCGGGACCCGATCATCAATGAGCAGTTCTTC - TRBJ2-1 few TRBV6-1
CASARILAAPDEQFF TGCGCCAGCGCAAGAATACTAGCGGCCCCCGATGAGCAGTTCTTC TRBD2 TRBJ2-1 - TRBV4-1
CASTPSGTGGTEAFF TGTGCCAGCACCCCTAGTGGGACAGGGGGCACTGAAGCTTTCTTT TRBD1 TRBJ1-1 - TRBV28
CASSYATGGGYEQYF TGTGCCAGCAGTTACGCGACAGGGGGCGGCTACGAGCAGTACTTC TRBD1 TRBJ2-7 - TRBV9